This T cell receptor (beta chain) appears in the sequencing data of a study of blood T cell repertoires in COVID-19. Looking at the study overall: COVID-19 samples collected from the United States, Italy and Spain covered acute and convalescent phases. Nucleic acid was either cDNA or gDNA, and it came from T cells, B-cell-depleted T cells, or PBMCs.

This CDR3 contains 15 residues. Looked up from germline, CDR1 is MNHEY and CDR2 is SVGAGI. J gave up 3 bases and V 2 bases, and 4 bases lay outside the gene matches. As handled by the study authors: Estimates of nucleated cell counts were drawn from the amplification of reference gene primers. The assay was immunoSEQ multiplex PCR, and TCRdb's table has in-frame clones only and misses some. The V and J calls and clone size were taken over from that table, and D and trimming were inferred from the DNA. Of more than 150,000 clones listed, approximately 91% were seen once; the top ten hold roughly 6.7%.

This TCR was recovered from a man aged 40-49 years with acute or convalescent COVID-19. The gene calls are TRBV6-5 and TRBJ2-3, with 8 bases fitting TRBD2. The specimen sequenced was peripheral blood. The DNA of the CDR3 is TGTGCCAGCAGTTACGGGCGGGGGGCGACAGATACGCAGTATTTT. Its protein is CASSYGRGATDTQYF.